Listed here are 10 T cell receptor beta chains from one sample, sequenced in a study of blood T cell repertoires in COVID-19. Some clones are missing from TCRdb's copy, which holds only in-frame ones; the method was immunoSEQ multiplex PCR. Of a few hundred thousand clones in the sample, around four fifths were seen once. Sequencing was performed on PBMCs or T cells enriched from blood (not recorded which). All receptors derive from a man between 40 and 49 years old who had recovered from COVID-19.

The chain couples TRBV5-4 to TRBJ1-2; unclear D gene. CDR3 length equals 14 residues. With 4 bases removed from V and 2 bases from J, the gap between germline ends came to 12 bases. Germline V gives CDR1 SGHNT, CDR2 YYREEE (reference sequence). CDR3 nucleotide sequence: TGTGCCAGCAGCCGATCAACGGGGAACTATGGCTACACCTTC. Its translation is CASSRSTGNYGYTF. The full variable domain, completed using reference TRBV5-4 and TRBJ1-2, is ETGVTQSPTHLIKTRGQQVTLRCSSQSGHNTVSWYQQALGQGPQFIFQYYREEENGRGNFPPRFSGLQFPNYSSELNVNALELDDSALYLCASSRSTGNYGYTFGSGTRLTVV.

This rearrangement joins TRBV27 to TRBJ2-7; no clear D. This CDR3 has 13 residues. Germline values: CDR1 MNHEY, CDR2 SMNVEV (reference sequence). V gave up 3 bases and J gave up 2 bases, with 8 bases separating them. The CDR3 nucleotides are TGTGCCAGCAGTTTCCGAATAGCCTACGAGCAGTACTTC. It is translated as CASSFRIAYEQYF.

V and J are TRBV2 and TRBJ2-2, with TRBD1 matching 10 bases. Germline V gene sequence: CDR1 SNHLY, CDR2 FYNNEI. J was trimmed by 0 bases and V by 8 bases; bases with no gene match: 6. The CDR3 runs to 16 residues. This CDR3 reads CASGSGQGSNTGELFF. In DNA form, the CDR3 reads TGTGCCAGCGGATCGGGACAGGGGTCGAACACCGGGGAGCTGTTTTTT.

This chain joins TRBV27 and TRBJ2-1; maybe TRBD2 (5 bases). V was trimmed by 6 bases and J by 2 bases, leaving 11 bases between them. The CDR3 is 14 amino acids. Germline CDR1 reads MNHEY; CDR2 reads SMNVEV (reference sequence). In DNA form, the CDR3 reads TGTGCCAGCAGCCTTACCGGGGCCTACAATGAGCAGTTCTTC. Translating gives CASSLTGAYNEQFF.

V is TRBV6-5 and J is TRBJ2-7; 11 nucleotides agree with TRBD1. The CDR3 totals 15 residues. Losses at the gene ends were 7 bases for V and 1 base for J; bases not matched to a gene: 6. Germline CDR1 is MNHEY and CDR2 is SVGAGI. CDR3 region: CASTPRDRGSYEQYF. The CDR3 coding sequence is TGTGCCAGCACCCCCCGGGACAGGGGGTCCTACGAGCAGTACTTC.

This clone was recorded a few times. CDR3 bases: TGTGCCAGCCGGGGGGGAACATTAGCTGAAGCTTTCTTT. This codes for CASRGGTLAEAFF. The gene calls are TRBV28 and TRBJ1-1; perhaps TRBD1 as D (5 bases). The germline gives CDR1 MDHEN, CDR2 SYDVKM. The V and J ends lost 8 bases and 6 bases respectively, with 16 bases between them. The CDR3 is made up of 13 amino acids.

This clone was counted a few times. The chain recombines TRBV29-1 with TRBJ1-4, with D perhaps TRBD1 (5 bases). Germline lookup yields CDR1 SQVTM and CDR2 ANQGSEA. Trimming shortened V by 0 bases and J by 3 bases, and 11 bases separated the two germline ends. CDR3 length: 15 amino acids. In nucleotides, the CDR3 is TGCAGCGTTGAAGATCATGTAGGGGCTAATGAAAAACTGTTTTTT. Protein sequence: CSVEDHVGANEKLFF.

In this sample, this clone turned up once. The chain joins TRBV7-9 to TRBJ2-4, with 8 bases aligning to TRBD1. Per the germline V gene, CDR1 is SEHNR and CDR2 is FQNEAQ (reference sequence). Trimming at V came to 1 base and at J to 2 bases, leaving 4 bases not matched to a gene. The CDR3 length is 16 residues. CDR3 protein: CASSLVGDRTKNIQYF. The CDR3 region has the DNA TGTGCCAGCAGCTTAGTCGGGGACAGGACCAAAAACATTCAGTACTTC.

This rearrangement joins TRBV9 to TRBJ2-3; the match to TRBD2 covers 8 bases. Unmatched junction bases numbered 3, after V lost 3 bases and J lost 0 bases. The CDR3 runs 15 residues. Germline CDR1 and CDR2: SGDLS and YYNGEE. CDR3 in amino acids: CASSATSASTDTQYF. Here the CDR3 DNA reads TGTGCCAGCAGCGCGACTAGCGCCAGCACAGATACGCAGTATTTT. Complete variable domain (other parts from reference TRBV9 and TRBJ2-3): DSGVTQTPKHLITATGQRVTLRCSPRSGDLSVYWYQQSLDQGLQFLIQYYNGEERAKGNILERFSAQQFPDLHSELNLSSLELGDSALYFCASSATSASTDTQYFGPGTRLTVL.

The chain recombines TRBV30 with TRBJ1-2; TRBD1 agrees at 7 bases. Germline lookup yields CDR1 GTSNPN and CDR2 SVGIG (reference sequence). With V trimmed by 2 bases and J by 7 bases, 10 bases remained unmatched. This CDR3 has 14 amino acids. The CDR3 spells CAWSTYRQGIGYTF. The CDR3 coding sequence is TGTGCCTGGAGTACCTACCGACAGGGAATTGGCTACACCTTC.